This record concerns one T cell receptor (beta chain) sequence. Other DNA sequences in this specimen translate into the identical CDR3. The data stem from a study of blood T cell repertoires in COVID-19. The table came from immunoSEQ multiplex PCR; TCRdb's copy has only in-frame clones and leaves some out. The data contain 380,000 or so clones, roughly 90% of them singletons. V lost 0 bases and J 1 base, leaving 9 bases between the germline ends. The CDR3 consists of 15 residues. The germline V gene has CDR1 ENHRY and CDR2 SYGVKD. The chain combines TRBV10-3 with TRBJ1-1, with D possibly TRBD1 on 6 matching bases. The TCR sequence derives from a man between 40 and 49 years old with acute or convalescent COVID-19. Sample: peripheral blood. The CDR3 sequence: CAISESGGRNTEAFF. DNA of the CDR3: TGTGCCATCAGTGAGTCGGGGGGGCGGAACACTGAAGCTTTCTTT.